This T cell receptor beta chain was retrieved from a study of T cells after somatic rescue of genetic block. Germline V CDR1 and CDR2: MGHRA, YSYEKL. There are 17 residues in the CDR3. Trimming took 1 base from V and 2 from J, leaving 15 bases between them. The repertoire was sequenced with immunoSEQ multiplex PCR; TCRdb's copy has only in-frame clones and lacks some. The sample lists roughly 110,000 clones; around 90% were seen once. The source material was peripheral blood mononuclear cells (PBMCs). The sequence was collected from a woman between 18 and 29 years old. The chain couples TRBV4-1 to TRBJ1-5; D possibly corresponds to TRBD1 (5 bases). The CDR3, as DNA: TGCGCCAGCAGCCAAGGAGAACGGCAGGGTGGCAATCAGCCCCAGCATTTT. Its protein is CASSQGERQGGNQPQHF.